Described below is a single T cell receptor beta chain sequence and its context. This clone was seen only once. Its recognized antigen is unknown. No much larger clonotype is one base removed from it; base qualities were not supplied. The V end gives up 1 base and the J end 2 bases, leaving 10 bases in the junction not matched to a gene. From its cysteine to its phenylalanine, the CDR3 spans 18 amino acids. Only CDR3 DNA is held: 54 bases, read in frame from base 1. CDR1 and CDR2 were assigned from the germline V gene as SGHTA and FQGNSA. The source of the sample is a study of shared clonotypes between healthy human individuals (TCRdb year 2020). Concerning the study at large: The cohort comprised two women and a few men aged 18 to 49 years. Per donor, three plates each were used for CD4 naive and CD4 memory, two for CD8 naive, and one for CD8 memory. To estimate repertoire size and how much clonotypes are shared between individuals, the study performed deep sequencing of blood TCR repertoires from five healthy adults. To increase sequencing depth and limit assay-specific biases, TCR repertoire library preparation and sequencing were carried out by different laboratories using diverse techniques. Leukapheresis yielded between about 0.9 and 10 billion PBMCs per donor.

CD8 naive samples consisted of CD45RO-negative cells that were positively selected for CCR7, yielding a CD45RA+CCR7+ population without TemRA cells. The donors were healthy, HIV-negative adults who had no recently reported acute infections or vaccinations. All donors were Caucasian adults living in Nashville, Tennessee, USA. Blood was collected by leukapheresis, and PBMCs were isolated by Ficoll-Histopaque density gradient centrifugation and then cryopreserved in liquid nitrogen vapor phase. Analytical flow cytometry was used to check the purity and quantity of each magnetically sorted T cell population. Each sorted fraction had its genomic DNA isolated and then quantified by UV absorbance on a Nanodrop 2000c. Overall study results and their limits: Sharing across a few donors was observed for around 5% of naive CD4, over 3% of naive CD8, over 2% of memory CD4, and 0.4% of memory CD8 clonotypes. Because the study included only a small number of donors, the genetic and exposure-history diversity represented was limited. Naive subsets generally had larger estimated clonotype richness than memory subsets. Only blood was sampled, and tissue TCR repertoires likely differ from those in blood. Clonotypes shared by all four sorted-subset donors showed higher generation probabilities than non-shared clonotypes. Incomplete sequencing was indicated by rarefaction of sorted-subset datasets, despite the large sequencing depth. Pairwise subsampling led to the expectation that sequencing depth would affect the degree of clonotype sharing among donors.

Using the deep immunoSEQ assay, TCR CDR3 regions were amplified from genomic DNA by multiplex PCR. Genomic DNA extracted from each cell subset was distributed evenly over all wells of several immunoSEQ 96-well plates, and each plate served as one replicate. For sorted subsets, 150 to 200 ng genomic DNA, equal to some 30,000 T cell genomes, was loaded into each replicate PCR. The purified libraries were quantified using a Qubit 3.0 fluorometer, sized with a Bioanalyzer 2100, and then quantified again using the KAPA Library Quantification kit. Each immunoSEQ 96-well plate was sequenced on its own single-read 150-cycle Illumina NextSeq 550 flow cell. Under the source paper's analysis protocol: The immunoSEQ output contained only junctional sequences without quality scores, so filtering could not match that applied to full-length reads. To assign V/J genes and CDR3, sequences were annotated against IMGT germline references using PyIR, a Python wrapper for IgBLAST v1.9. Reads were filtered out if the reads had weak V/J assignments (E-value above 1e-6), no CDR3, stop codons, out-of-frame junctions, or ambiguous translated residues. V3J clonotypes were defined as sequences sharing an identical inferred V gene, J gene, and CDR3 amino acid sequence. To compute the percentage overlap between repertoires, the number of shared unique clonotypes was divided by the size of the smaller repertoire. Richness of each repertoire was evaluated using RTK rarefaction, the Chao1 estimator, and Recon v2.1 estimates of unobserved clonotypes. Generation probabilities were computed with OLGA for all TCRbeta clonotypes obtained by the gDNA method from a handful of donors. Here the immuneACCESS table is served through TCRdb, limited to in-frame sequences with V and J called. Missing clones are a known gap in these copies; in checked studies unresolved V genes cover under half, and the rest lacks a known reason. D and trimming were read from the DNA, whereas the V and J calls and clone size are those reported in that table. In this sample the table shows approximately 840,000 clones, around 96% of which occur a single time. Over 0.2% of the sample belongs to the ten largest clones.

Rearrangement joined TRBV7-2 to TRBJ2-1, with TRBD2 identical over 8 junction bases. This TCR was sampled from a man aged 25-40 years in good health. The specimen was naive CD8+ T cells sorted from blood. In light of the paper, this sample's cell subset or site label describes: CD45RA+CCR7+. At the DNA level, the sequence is TGTGCCAGCAGCTTAGTGTTCGGCGGGAGGTTGCCCTACAATGAGCAGTTCTTC. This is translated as CASSLVFGGRLPYNEQFF.